The sequence of this T cell receptor beta chain was determined in a study of radiation and T cells in renal cell carcinoma. Study-wide context: Nephrectomy followed 15 Gy stereotactic body radiation by 4 weeks. Study-wide results and limits: Top tumor clonotypes rose in blood 2 weeks post-radiation, then contracted. No pretreatment tumor biopsies were available for baseline clonotypes.

The time point here: blood 2 weeks post-SBRT. This sample's treatment: 15 Gy SBRT to primary tumor, nephrectomy 4 weeks later. This renal cell carcinoma was of the clear cell type. A note on this clone: Its antigen remains unidentified.

Germline V lookup: CDR1 SGHTA, CDR2 FQGNSA. The V end lost 4 bases, the J end lost 1 base, and 7 bases lay between the germline ends. The CDR3 has 13 amino acids. Profiling relied on immunoSEQ multiplex PCR, and the TCRdb table lists in-frame clones only, not all of them. The sample consists of 65,000 to 80,000 clones, about 86% of them appearing once. The sequences come from blood, collected from a patient whose treatment included radiotherapy and nephrectomy. The J gene is TRBJ2-5, the V gene TRBV7-2; D might be TRBD2 (6 bases). The TCR sequence derives from a woman between 45 and 60 years old with renal cell carcinoma. The CDR3 nucleotides are TGTGCCAGCAGCTACGGGGGCCAAGAGACCCAGTACTTC. Its protein product is CASSYGGQETQYF.